This TCR beta chain was identified during a study of shared clonotypes between healthy human individuals. In the study overall: The people who gave samples were two women and three men aged 18 to 49. General study results and limits: Even with large depth, rarefaction showed that sorted-subset sequencing was incomplete.

The CDR3 loop spans 15 amino acids. V was cut by 7 bases and J by 6 bases, with 22 bases left in between. Looked up from germline, CDR1 is MNHEY and CDR2 is SVGAGI. An approximately 220 ng quantity of DNA, 30,000 to 35,000 T cell genomes, went into the sorted-subset replicate PCRs. Sequencing was performed with immunoSEQ multiplex PCR; in TCRdb, only in-frame clones are kept and a portion is missing. The data show roughly 2.5 million clones, just over 90% seen once. Only one count was recorded for this clone. Antigen specificity is unknown. The sample taken for sequencing was naive CD4+ T cells sorted from blood. Subset noted: CD45RA+ positively selected. The origin of this receptor is a man between 18 and 35 years old in good health. The rearrangement uses TRBV6-5 and TRBJ2-7, with D possibly TRBD2 on 6 matching bases. CDR3 residues: CASTSIAGPIGEQYF. CDR3 coding DNA: TGTGCCAGCACCTCTATTGCGGGGCCCATCGGCGAGCAGTACTTC.